Listed below are T cell receptor beta chains from one sample, sequenced in a study of T-cell memory formation after mild COVID-19. TCRdb analysed the 5' RACE reads with MiXCR anew, one entry per CDR3 protein. The sample lists roughly 600,000 distinct CDR3 sequences, over 15% occurring once. Sequenced material: PBMCs or a T cell subset sorted from them (not recorded which). Every receptor here comes from an adult woman who had mild COVID-19 (a few samples of this study predate the infection). Cell type and time point are not known. The CDR3 runs from the conserved cysteine through the conserved F or W. A row's size may be missing; if present it is once, few, many or a size class.

v_gene	abundance	CDR3aa
TRBV5-1	few	CASSQPTGSGNTQYF
TRBV20-1	few	CSACRDRDQNEQFF
TRBV28	NA	CASSLAFSGRGTDTQYF
TRBV19	NA	CASSIVLSEQFF
TRBV24-1	NA	CATSDFWRGTDTQYF
TRBV7-9	NA	CASSFTAGKNQQFF
TRBV29-1	few	CRVRTGGEQFF
TRBV18	NA	CASSQRTDDYGYTF
TRBV7-6	few	CASSLSRQGPYGYTF
TRBV5-1	NA	CASSLTGTSGGEQFF
TRBV24-1	few	CATNRDNNSPLHF
TRBV7-9	few	CASLAGGTSTDTQYF
TRBV7-6	few	CASSRGTHYEQYF
TRBV7-2	NA	CASSLGISPQPQHF
TRBV6-2/TRBV6-3	few	CASSRVGQGSQEQFF
TRBV24-1	NA	CATSVGVGNTEAFF
TRBV6-5	NA	CASRPQGPEGLYGYTF
TRBV11-2	NA	CASSPGQYYSTDTQYF
TRBV12-3/TRBV12-4	NA	CASSRGVDYRPSSYEQYF
TRBV4-1	NA	CASSQGYGPSNQPQHF
TRBV7-2	NA	CASSLGGPVGYEQYF
TRBV20-1	NA	CSARSQSSYEQYF
TRBV9	NA	CASTPPSGGRYNEQFF
TRBV12-3/TRBV12-4	NA	CASINTGGWRAFF